Sequencing of this TCR beta chain was carried out in a study of blood T cell repertoires in COVID-19. The wider study: The analysed material was cDNA or gDNA that came from T cells, B-cell-depleted T cells, or PBMCs.

Per the study methods: Amplification with reference gene primers provided the estimates of nucleated cell counts. Method: immunoSEQ multiplex PCR; TCRdb's copy keeps in-frame clones and lacks some. That table supplies the V and J calls and clone size; D and trimming were determined from the DNA. The profile shows tens of thousands of clones, roughly 87% of them singletons. V dropped 4 bases and J dropped 0; count of bases not matched to a gene: 8. Germline CDR1 SGHRS, CDR2 YFSETQ. This CDR3 spans 16 amino acids. Sequencing was carried out using peripheral blood. This TCR was recovered from a man aged 50 to 59 with acute or convalescent COVID-19. This rearrangement joins TRBV5-1 to TRBJ2-5; TRBD1 agrees at 8 bases. CDR3 region: CASSPPTGANQETQYF. CDR3 in DNA: TGCGCCAGCAGCCCCCCGACAGGGGCGAACCAAGAGACCCAGTACTTC.